Described below is a single T cell receptor (beta chain) sequence and its context. Its matching antigen is unknown. This CDR3 comprises 15 residues. Germline V gives CDR1 SGDLS, CDR2 YYNGEE. The V and J ends lost 3 bases and 4 bases respectively, with 17 bases between them. Researchers ran the PCR with 60 Vbeta and 13 Jbeta primers. Clones were sequenced by immunoSEQ multiplex PCR, and TCRdb holds only the in-frame ones, with some missing. Of 70,000 to 95,000 clones in the sample, approximately 80% are singletons; the top ten hold about 3.5%. The sample originates from a study of cytomegalovirus exposure and HLA in healthy donors. Study observations and caveats: In a later analysis, CMV-associated beta chains were mostly HLA-associated, it appeared. A missense DCLRE1C variant was associated with V- and J-gene trimming of TCR beta chains in a later analysis, and an independent cohort replicated the association. Indistinguishability led to the exclusion of some V segments, TRBV6-2 and TRBV6-3 included.

The chain employs TRBV9 and TRBJ2-7; a weak D match, TRBD2 (5 bases). Sequenced material: PBMCs. This TCR derives from a man aged 45-60 years in good health and CMV-seronegative. The CDR3 coding sequence is TGTGCCAGCAGCGAGGCGGGTGACCCGAGGTACGAGCAGTACTTC. Its protein is CASSEAGDPRYEQYF.